Following are 32 T cell receptor beta chains from one sample sequenced in a study of T cell responses to AZD1222 COVID-19 vaccine. Clones were read by immunoSEQ multiplex PCR, and TCRdb kept only the in-frame ones, dropping some. The sample has 97,000 or so clones; roughly 90% are singletons. The sample consisted of peripheral blood, taken 28 days after the second AZD1222 dose. The receptor set was obtained from an adult who received the AZD1222 COVID-19 vaccine.

This clone was detected a few times. J is TRBJ1-2 and V is TRBV7-3; 10 bases match TRBD1. The CDR3 runs 14 residues. Germline CDR1 SGHTA, CDR2 FQGTGA. Trimming removed 8 bases from V and 6 bases from J; junction bases left unmatched: 9. CDR3 in DNA: TGTGCCAGCTCCTACCGGGGGACAGGGGATGGCTACACCTTC. Its protein product is CASSYRGTGDGYTF. Filled out from reference TRBV7-3 and TRBJ1-2, the complete variable domain reads GAGVSQTPSNKVTEKGKYVELRCDPISGHTALYWYRQSLGQGPEFLIYFQGTGAADDSGLPNDRFFAVRPEGSVSTLKIQRTERGDSAVYLCASSYRGTGDGYTFGSGTRLTVV.

The V gene is TRBV4-1, the J gene TRBJ2-1, with D unclear. From germline, CDR1 is MGHRA and CDR2 YSYEKL. Deletions cut 1 base from V and 8 bases from J, with 9 bases between. The length of the CDR3 is 13 residues. The CDR3 loop is CASSQVGLDEQFF. The CDR3 region has the DNA TGCGCCAGCAGCCAAGTCGGGCTGGATGAGCAGTTCTTC.

The chain has TRBV29-1 and TRBJ1-1; D remains unclear. CDR3 length: 13 residues. CDR1 SQVTM and CDR2 ANQGSEA come from the germline V gene. Trimming removed 6 bases from V and 4 bases from J, with 15 bases in between. CDR3 nucleotide sequence: TGCAGCGTAGTGGTAGTTGGTGGCACTGAAGCTTTCTTT. Its protein is CSVVVVGGTEAFF.

The chain joins TRBV5-1 to TRBJ2-3; 12 bases fit TRBD2. Germline CDR1 SGHRS, CDR2 YFSETQ. The V gene end was trimmed by 3 bases and the J gene end by 3 bases; junction bases not matched to a gene: 8. This CDR3 comprises 17 residues. The CDR3 loop is CASSSAGLAGQTDTQYF. The DNA of the CDR3 is TGCGCCAGCAGCTCCGCCGGACTAGCGGGACAAACAGATACGCAGTATTTT.

V gene TRBV10-1 combines with J gene TRBJ1-1, with D possibly matching TRBD1 (6 bases). The V and J ends lost 2 bases and 4 bases respectively, with 8 bases between them. The CDR3 length is 13 residues. CDR1 is WNHNN, CDR2 SYGVQD, per germline (reference sequence). CDR3 DNA: TGCGCCAGCAGTGAGGCCAGGGGCACTGAAGCTTTCTTT. Translating it yields CASSEARGTEAFF.

The V gene is TRBV5-1, the J gene TRBJ2-3; no definite D call. Germline V gives CDR1 SGHRS, CDR2 YFSETQ. This CDR3 is built from 16 residues. Trimming stripped 0 bases from V and 2 bases from J, with 13 bases between. CDR3 DNA sequence: TGCGCCAGCAGCTTGGGTTCAGGACGATACACAGATACGCAGTATTTT. Its translation is CASSLGSGRYTDTQYF.

A few counts support this clone. V gene TRBV19 combines with J gene TRBJ1-1; D gene ambiguous. V lost 3 bases and J lost 7, with 9 bases in between. Looked up from germline, CDR1 is LNHDA and CDR2 is SQIVND (reference sequence). There are 12 residues in the CDR3. CDR3 nucleotides: TGTGCCAGTAGTATTGGGGAGGGTGAAGCTTTCTTT. Protein product: CASSIGEGEAFF.

V and J are TRBV28 and TRBJ1-6; D is undetermined. CDR1 is MDHEN and CDR2 is SYDVKM in the germline V gene. Trimming shortened V by 10 bases and J by 0 bases, and 10 bases separated the two germline ends. The CDR3 extends over 14 amino acids. The CDR3 region has the DNA TGTGCCATTGGGGAGAGCTCCTATAATTCACCCCTCCACTTT. It yields the protein CAIGESSYNSPLHF.

The chain recombines TRBV6-5 with TRBJ1-4; 9 bases match TRBD1. V shed 6 bases, J shed 7 bases, and the junction held 3 bases outside the gene matches. Germline CDR1 MNHEY, CDR2 SVGAGI. The CDR3 has 13 residues. CDR3 bases: TGTGCCAGCAGGAGGACAGGGGTTGAAAAACTGTTTTTT. Translating gives CASRRTGVEKLFF.

The chain joins TRBV11-2 to TRBJ2-7; perhaps TRBD2 as D (6 bases). This CDR3 region has 15 residues. Germline-derived CDR1 and CDR2 are SGHAT and FQNNGV. Trimming removed 4 bases from V and 7 bases from J, with 20 bases in between. CDR3 nucleotides: TGTGCCAGCAGCTCCTTCCGGGACTCTGTTCGGGAGCAGTACTTC. The encoded protein is CASSSFRDSVREQYF.

This rearrangement joins TRBV5-1 to TRBJ2-5; tentatively, D is TRBD1 (6 bases). CDR3 length equals 14 residues. V lost 2 bases and J 4 bases, leaving 12 bases between the germline ends. From germline, CDR1 is SGHRS and CDR2 YFSETQ. The CDR3 nucleotides read TGCGCCAGCAGCTTAAGGACAGACGGAGAGACCCAGTACTTC. Encoded protein: CASSLRTDGETQYF.

The V call is TRBV5-1, the J call TRBJ2-5; 12 bases fit TRBD2. Unmatched junction bases numbered 7, after V lost 4 bases and J lost 9 bases. CDR3 length: 14 residues. Germline-derived CDR1 and CDR2 are SGHRS and YFSETQ. The CDR3 spells CASSPGTSGLAQYF. Here the CDR3 DNA reads TGCGCCAGCAGCCCCGGGACTAGCGGGTTGGCCCAGTACTTC. Supplemented by reference TRBV5-1 and TRBJ2-5, the full variable domain reads KAGVTQTPRYLIKTRGQQVTLSCSPISGHRSVSWYQQTPGQGLQFLFEYFSETQRNKGNFPGRFSGRQFSNSRSEMNVSTLELGDSALYLCASSPGTSGLAQYFGPGTRLLVL.

This chain links TRBV18 with TRBJ2-4; D may be TRBD2 (6 bases). This CDR3 is 14 amino acids long. Germline V gene lookup returns CDR1 KGHSH and CDR2 LQKENI. V was trimmed by 2 bases and J by 9 bases, leaving 14 bases between them. The CDR3 loop is CASSPEGGYSIQYF. The CDR3 DNA follows: TGTGCCAGCTCACCAGAGGGAGGATATAGCATTCAGTACTTC.

V usage is TRBV18 and J usage is TRBJ2-3; the D is unclear. This CDR3 has 13 residues. The germline V gene has CDR1 KGHSH and CDR2 LQKENI. V lost 2 bases and J 4 bases, leaving 7 bases between the germline ends. In DNA form, the CDR3 reads TGTGCCAGCTCACCAAGGGTTTCAGATACGCAGTATTTT. It codes for CASSPRVSDTQYF. The full variable domain, its missing parts supplied by reference TRBV18 and TRBJ2-3, is NAGVMQNPRHLVRRRGQEARLRCSPMKGHSHVYWYRQLPEEGLKFMVYLQKENIIDESGMPKERFSAEFPKEGPSILRIQQVVRGDSAAYFCASSPRVSDTQYFGPGTRLTVL.

This chain links TRBV15 with TRBJ2-7, with TRBD1 matching 7 bases. The trim removed 0 bases at V and 5 bases at J, leaving 16 bases unmatched. CDR3 length: 18 residues. The germline CDR1 and CDR2 sequences are LNHNV and YYDKDF (reference sequence). The CDR3 DNA follows: TGTGCCACCAGCAGAGATCTTACGGACAGGACCCTTTTGGACGAGCAGTACTTC. It is translated as CATSRDLTDRTLLDEQYF.

The CDR3 loop reads CASSEPGQGLPEQYF. As DNA, the CDR3 is TGTGCCAGCAGTGAACCGGGACAGGGGCTCCCCGAGCAGTACTTC. The genes are TRBV6-1 and TRBJ2-7; 10 bases fit TRBD1. V lost 2 bases, J lost 6 bases, and 7 bases stayed unmatched. Germline values: CDR1 MNHNS, CDR2 SASEGT. This CDR3 is built from 15 residues.

CDR3 in amino acids: CASSITSDSNQPQHF. Here the CDR3 DNA reads TGTGCCAGTAGTATAACGAGCGATAGCAATCAGCCCCAGCATTTT. The genes are TRBV19 and TRBJ1-5; no clear D gene. Trimming took 2 bases from V and 0 from J, leaving 8 bases between them. The CDR3 runs to 15 residues. Germline CDR1 and CDR2: LNHDA and SQIVND (reference sequence).

The CDR3 DNA reads as TGTGCCAGCAGTTACTCGTACGAGACCTCTGGAAACACCATATATTTT. Its translation: CASSYSYETSGNTIYF. The V and J genes are TRBV6-5 and TRBJ1-3; unclear D gene. This CDR3 is 16 amino acids long. The V gene lost 0 bases and the J gene lost 0 bases, with 9 bases spanning the gap. Germline CDR1 is MNHEY and CDR2 is SVGAGI.

The chain employs TRBV6-1 and TRBJ2-1; D may be TRBD1 (7 bases). CDR3 length equals 17 residues. V was clipped by 0 bases and J by 2 bases, with 14 bases between them. Germline V gene data show CDR1 as MNHNS and CDR2 as SASEGT. The CDR3 DNA reads as TGTGCCAGCAGTGAAGCAATAGGCGGGACAGCCTACAATGAGCAGTTCTTC. Amino acid sequence: CASSEAIGGTAYNEQFF.

The CDR3 sequence is CATSRGLGTSTYEQYF. The CDR3 DNA sequence: TGTGCCACCAGCAGAGGGTTGGGGACATCAACCTACGAGCAGTACTTC. This rearrangement joins TRBV15 to TRBJ2-7; perhaps TRBD1 as D (6 bases). CDR1 and CDR2 from the germline V gene are LNHNV and YYDKDF (reference sequence). CDR3 length equals 16 residues. V was trimmed by 1 base and J by 2 bases, leaving 15 bases between them.

The rearrangement links TRBV9 to TRBJ2-3; D not certain. Germline CDR1 reads SGDLS; CDR2 reads YYNGEE. Trimming pared 1 base from V and 0 bases from J, leaving 6 bases between. The CDR3 consists of 14 residues. In DNA form, the CDR3 reads TGTGCCAGCAGCGTAACAATTAGCACAGATACGCAGTATTTT. Protein product: CASSVTISTDTQYF.

The rearrangement joins TRBV10-2 to TRBJ1-5; D possibly corresponds to TRBD1 (5 bases). CDR1 is WSHSY, CDR2 SAAADI, per germline. The CDR3 is 13 amino acids. The V gene lost 6 bases and the J gene lost 3 bases, with 9 bases spanning the gap. This chain's CDR3 is CASRQALNQPQHF. The DNA for the CDR3 is TGCGCCAGCAGACAGGCCCTCAATCAGCCCCAGCATTTT.

This chain connects TRBV5-4 to TRBJ2-1, with D uncertain. The V end was cut by 0 bases, the J end by 7 bases, with 11 bases between. The germline CDR1 and CDR2 sequences are SGHNT and YYREEE (reference sequence). The CDR3 totals 14 residues. The CDR3 loop reads CASSLAGWANEQFF. For the CDR3, the DNA is TGTGCCAGCAGCTTGGCTGGGTGGGCGAATGAGCAGTTCTTC.

This chain uses TRBV9 with TRBJ2-2; D not resolved. Trimming shortened V by 0 bases and J by 1 base, and 4 bases separated the two germline ends. Germline V CDR1 and CDR2: SGDLS, YYNGEE. CDR3 length: 14 amino acids. CDR3 loop: CASSVGRNTGELFF. The CDR3 DNA reads TGTGCCAGCAGCGTAGGCCGGAACACCGGGGAGCTGTTTTTT.

V and J are TRBV28 and TRBJ1-6, with unresolved D. CDR1 MDHEN and CDR2 SYDVKM come from the germline V gene. V was shortened by 1 base and J by 5 bases, with 15 bases between the two germline ends. The CDR3 runs 17 residues. CDR3 protein: CASSLSTGPINNSPLHF. CDR3 bases: TGTGCCAGCAGTTTATCTACCGGGCCCATCAATAATTCACCCCTCCACTTT.

A remark on this clone: Other DNA sequences in the same sample also yield this CDR3. V usage is TRBV5-1 and J usage is TRBJ2-1, with D uncertain. This CDR3 contains 12 residues. V was trimmed by 5 bases and J by 7 bases, leaving 10 bases between them. Per germline, CDR1 SGHRS and CDR2 YFSETQ. In DNA form, the CDR3 reads TGCGCCAGCAGACGGGCGTATAATGAGCAGTTCTTC. It yields the protein CASRRAYNEQFF. The full variable domain, its missing parts supplied by reference TRBV5-1 and TRBJ2-1, is KAGVTQTPRYLIKTRGQQVTLSCSPISGHRSVSWYQQTPGQGLQFLFEYFSETQRNKGNFPGRFSGRQFSNSRSEMNVSTLELGDSALYLCASRRAYNEQFFGPGTRLTVL.

This clone was counted a single time. The V and J genes are TRBV10-1 and TRBJ1-2; perhaps TRBD1 as D (5 bases). The CDR3 consists of 11 residues. Germline CDR1 and CDR2: WNHNN and SYGVQD (reference sequence). The V gene lost 4 bases and the J gene lost 7 bases, with 7 bases spanning the gap. This CDR3 reads CASSAGFGYTF. The DNA of the CDR3 is TGCGCCAGCAGTGCAGGGTTTGGCTACACCTTC.

CDR3 DNA sequence: TGTGCCAGCAGTTACTCTTGGGGGAACACTGAAGCTTTCTTT. It translates to CASSYSWGNTEAFF. The chain is built from TRBV6-2 or TRBV6-3 and TRBJ1-1, with D unclear. Germline CDR1 MNHEY, CDR2 SVGEGT. V shed 0 bases and J shed 1 base, with 6 bases lying between them. The CDR3 extends over 14 amino acids.

V is TRBV7-8 and J is TRBJ2-1; 7 bases are shared with TRBD2. The CDR3 is 16 residues long. Per the germline V gene, CDR1 is SGHVS and CDR2 is FQNEAQ. With V trimmed by 6 bases and J by 4 bases, 12 bases remained unmatched. The CDR3 spells CASRKTSSGTYNEQFF. Here the CDR3 DNA reads TGTGCCAGCAGGAAGACTTCTAGCGGAACATACAATGAGCAGTTCTTC.

The CDR3 coding sequence is TGTGCCTGGGGAGGTACTTTGAACACCGGGGAGCTGTTTTTT. This gives the protein CAWGGTLNTGELFF. This chain uses TRBV30 with TRBJ2-2; possibly TRBD2 for D (5 bases). The germline CDR1 and CDR2 sequences are GTSNPN and SVGIG (reference sequence). V was trimmed by 5 bases and J by 1 base, leaving 11 bases between them. The CDR3 has 14 amino acids.

As for this clone: Additional DNA sequences in this sample encode the identical CDR3. V usage is TRBV27 and J usage is TRBJ1-1; possibly TRBD1 for D (6 bases). The CDR3 length is 14 residues. Germline V gives CDR1 MNHEY, CDR2 SMNVEV (reference sequence). V was trimmed by 4 bases and J by 5 bases, leaving 14 bases between them. The CDR3 region has the DNA TGTGCCAGCAGTTCCCAGGGGCGCGGGACTGAAGCTTTCTTT. It translates to CASSSQGRGTEAFF.

The rearrangement links TRBV30 to TRBJ2-5, with 9 nucleotides matching TRBD2. The CDR3 loop spans 14 amino acids. V shed 4 bases and J 3 bases; nucleotides not matched to a gene: 6. From germline, CDR1 is GTSNPN and CDR2 SVGIG (reference sequence). The CDR3, as DNA: TGTGCCTGGAAGGGAGCGGGAGGAAAAGAGACCCAGTACTTC. Amino acid sequence: CAWKGAGGKETQYF.